This T cell receptor (beta chain) was found in a study of blood T cell repertoires in COVID-19. Study-wide context: From the United States, Italy and Spain came samples of acute and convalescent COVID-19. PBMCs, B-cell-depleted T cells, or T cells provided the cDNA or gDNA that made up the material.

Germline V gives CDR1 SEHNR, CDR2 FQNEAQ (reference sequence). V shed 5 bases, J shed 5 bases, and the junction held 6 bases outside the gene matches. The CDR3 is 15 residues long. Original data processing: By means of reference gene primer amplification, nucleated cell counts were estimated. Sequencing was performed with immunoSEQ multiplex PCR; in TCRdb, only in-frame clones are kept and a portion is missing. V, J and clone size derive from that table, while D and trimming were established from the DNA sequence. This sample yields fewer than 100,000 clones, of which around 72% are seen a single time; about 24% belongs to the top ten.

The TCR sequence derives from a man in his 70s with acute or convalescent COVID-19. The sequenced sample consisted of peripheral blood. The chain carries TRBV7-9 and TRBJ2-3, with 11 bases lining up with TRBD2. CDR3 residues: CASSLTSGRIDTQYF. CDR3 DNA sequence: TGTGCCAGCAGCCTCACTAGCGGGAGAATAGATACGCAGTATTTT.